These T cell receptor beta chains were read from a single sample in a study of blood T cell repertoires in COVID-19. TCRdb's table, derived via immunoSEQ multiplex PCR, lists solely in-frame clones and lacks some. The sample has about 76,000 clones; 88% are singletons. What was sequenced was peripheral blood. The receptors stem from a man between 50 and 59 years old with active COVID-19. Both conserved end residues are part of each CDR3. The order of the fields is V gene, clone size, J gene, D gene, CDR3 protein, CDR3 DNA. A D gene is named only where the DNA matches it firmly. Not every row has a clone size; where given, it reads once, few, many or a size class.

V gene: TRBV21-1
clone size: -
J gene: TRBJ2-7
D gene: -
CDR3 protein: CASSKGDRVCEQYF
CDR3 DNA: TGTGCCAGCAGCAAAGGGGACAGGGTCTGCGAGCAGTACTTC

V gene: TRBV5-5
clone size: -
J gene: TRBJ2-1
D gene: -
CDR3 protein: CASSFDLGEQFF
CDR3 DNA: TGTGCCAGCAGCTTCGACTTAGGTGAGCAGTTCTTC

V gene: TRBV28
clone size: -
J gene: TRBJ1-5
D gene: -
CDR3 protein: CAGGSLNQPQHF
CDR3 DNA: TGTGCCGGGGGGAGCCTCAATCAGCCCCAGCATTTT

V gene: TRBV11-1
clone size: -
J gene: TRBJ2-7
D gene: TRBD1
CDR3 protein: CASRPRQGGSYEQYF
CDR3 DNA: TGTGCCAGCAGGCCCAGACAGGGGGGCTCCTACGAGCAGTACTTC

V gene: TRBV2
clone size: medium-sized
J gene: TRBJ2-1
D gene: -
CDR3 protein: CASSTLEGNNEQFF
CDR3 DNA: TGTGCCAGCAGTACCCTTGAGGGCAACAATGAGCAGTTCTTC

V gene: TRBV27
clone size: -
J gene: TRBJ2-1
D gene: TRBD1
CDR3 protein: CASSFIQGEQFF
CDR3 DNA: TGTGCCAGCAGTTTCATACAGGGGGAGCAGTTCTTC

V gene: TRBV5-1
clone size: -
J gene: TRBJ1-1
D gene: -
CDR3 protein: CASSFGHGDGEAFF
CDR3 DNA: TGCGCCAGCAGCTTCGGACACGGTGACGGTGAAGCTTTCTTT

V gene: TRBV7-9
clone size: -
J gene: TRBJ1-2
D gene: TRBD1
CDR3 protein: CASSQGTGEPYGYTF
CDR3 DNA: TGTGCCAGCAGCCAAGGGACAGGGGAGCCGTATGGCTACACCTTC

V gene: TRBV24-1
clone size: -
J gene: TRBJ2-2
D gene: TRBD1
CDR3 protein: CATSETGDTGELFF
CDR3 DNA: TGTGCCACCAGTGAGACAGGGGACACCGGGGAGCTGTTTTTT

V gene: TRBV4-2
clone size: -
J gene: TRBJ2-2
D gene: TRBD1
CDR3 protein: CASSQEAMAGGHVGELFF
CDR3 DNA: TGTGCCAGCAGCCAAGAGGCAATGGCAGGGGGCCATGTCGGGGAGCTGTTTTTT

V gene: TRBV7-3
clone size: -
J gene: TRBJ2-1
D gene: -
CDR3 protein: CASSLEPPRTVTGNEQFF
CDR3 DNA: TGTGCCAGCAGCTTAGAGCCTCCTAGGACAGTCACGGGTAATGAGCAGTTCTTC

V gene: TRBV7-9
clone size: -
J gene: TRBJ1-1
D gene: -
CDR3 protein: CATPDTEAFF
CDR3 DNA: TGTGCCACCCCGGACACTGAAGCTTTCTTT

V gene: TRBV7-2
clone size: -
J gene: TRBJ1-2
D gene: -
CDR3 protein: CASSLRHPYGYTF
CDR3 DNA: TGTGCCAGCAGCTTAAGACACCCTTATGGCTACACCTTC

V gene: TRBV3-1/TRBV3-2
clone size: -
J gene: TRBJ2-1
D gene: -
CDR3 protein: CASSSPGIYNEQFF
CDR3 DNA: TGTGCCAGCAGCTCCCCGGGAATTTACAATGAGCAGTTCTTC

V gene: TRBV2
clone size: -
J gene: TRBJ1-1
D gene: -
CDR3 protein: CASAGTSGTEAFF
CDR3 DNA: TGTGCCAGTGCGGGGACGTCGGGCACTGAAGCTTTCTTT

V gene: TRBV5-6
clone size: -
J gene: TRBJ1-2
D gene: TRBD1
CDR3 protein: CASSSGQADYGYTF
CDR3 DNA: TGTGCCAGCAGCTCCGGACAGGCGGACTATGGCTACACCTTC

V gene: TRBV27
clone size: -
J gene: TRBJ1-5
D gene: -
CDR3 protein: CASSRTGRANQPQHF
CDR3 DNA: TGTGCCAGCAGCCGAACAGGGAGGGCCAATCAGCCCCAGCATTTT

V gene: TRBV5-1
clone size: -
J gene: TRBJ1-1
D gene: -
CDR3 protein: CASSLLEWNTEAFF
CDR3 DNA: TGCGCCAGCAGCTTGCTAGAATGGAACACTGAAGCTTTCTTT

V gene: TRBV30
clone size: -
J gene: TRBJ1-2
D gene: -
CDR3 protein: CAWSVLIRGGGYTF
CDR3 DNA: TGTGCCTGGAGTGTACTTATTAGGGGGGGCGGCTACACCTTC

V gene: TRBV24-1
clone size: -
J gene: TRBJ1-1
D gene: -
CDR3 protein: CATSDRDGRNTEAFF
CDR3 DNA: TGTGCCACCAGTGACCGGGACGGGAGGAACACTGAAGCTTTCTTT

V gene: TRBV15
clone size: -
J gene: TRBJ2-7
D gene: TRBD2
CDR3 protein: CATSRDGLASGSYEQYF
CDR3 DNA: TGTGCCACCAGCAGAGACGGCCTTGCTAGCGGGAGCTACGAGCAGTACTTC

V gene: TRBV6-5
clone size: -
J gene: TRBJ2-1
D gene: -
CDR3 protein: CASRPTGNNYNEQFF
CDR3 DNA: TGTGCCAGCAGACCAACAGGGAATAATTACAATGAGCAGTTCTTC

V gene: TRBV24-1
clone size: once
J gene: TRBJ2-5
D gene: TRBD2
CDR3 protein: CATRRAGGTQETQYF
CDR3 DNA: TGTGCCACCCGTCGGGCGGGGGGAACCCAAGAGACCCAGTACTTC

V gene: TRBV6-5
clone size: once
J gene: TRBJ2-7
D gene: -
CDR3 protein: CASSTGEKYEQYF
CDR3 DNA: TGTGCCAGCAGTACCGGGGAAAAATACGAGCAGTACTTC

V gene: TRBV27
clone size: -
J gene: TRBJ1-1
D gene: TRBD1
CDR3 protein: CASSLSDREAGPEAFF
CDR3 DNA: TGTGCCAGCAGTTTATCGGACAGGGAGGCCGGACCTGAAGCTTTCTTT

V gene: TRBV11-2
clone size: -
J gene: TRBJ1-6
D gene: -
CDR3 protein: CASSSSPLRAEGLHF
CDR3 DNA: TGTGCCAGCAGCTCAAGCCCTCTCCGGGCCGAGGGCCTCCACTTT

V gene: TRBV9
clone size: -
J gene: TRBJ1-2
D gene: -
CDR3 protein: CASSPTRENYGYTF
CDR3 DNA: TGTGCCAGCAGCCCGACAAGAGAAAACTATGGCTACACCTTC

V gene: TRBV7-6
clone size: -
J gene: TRBJ2-3
D gene: TRBD2
CDR3 protein: CASSSPLSGRNTQYF
CDR3 DNA: TGTGCCAGCAGCTCCCCTCTGAGCGGGAGGAATACGCAGTATTTT

V gene: TRBV24-1
clone size: -
J gene: TRBJ1-4
D gene: -
CDR3 protein: CATSDPTGGEKLFF
CDR3 DNA: TGTGCCACCAGTGACCCGACAGGAGGAGAAAAACTGTTTTTT

V gene: TRBV28
clone size: -
J gene: TRBJ1-5
D gene: TRBD1
CDR3 protein: CASWRGTGNQPQHF
CDR3 DNA: TGTGCCAGTTGGCGGGGGACAGGGAATCAGCCCCAGCATTTT

V gene: TRBV6-6
clone size: -
J gene: TRBJ1-5
D gene: -
CDR3 protein: CASTNGGFTGNQPQHF
CDR3 DNA: TGTGCCAGCACAAACGGGGGATTTACGGGCAATCAGCCCCAGCATTTT

V gene: TRBV2
clone size: once
J gene: TRBJ2-5
D gene: -
CDR3 protein: CASSGPPGHTAETQYF
CDR3 DNA: TGTGCCAGCAGTGGGCCTCCGGGACATACTGCAGAGACCCAGTACTTC

V gene: TRBV28
clone size: -
J gene: TRBJ2-6
D gene: -
CDR3 protein: CASSDYSGANVLTF
CDR3 DNA: TGTGCCAGCAGCGACTACTCTGGGGCCAACGTCCTGACTTTC

V gene: TRBV27
clone size: -
J gene: TRBJ1-1
D gene: -
CDR3 protein: CASRSVANTEAFF
CDR3 DNA: TGTGCCAGCAGGTCCGTAGCGAACACTGAAGCTTTCTTT

V gene: TRBV4-3
clone size: -
J gene: TRBJ2-3
D gene: -
CDR3 protein: CASSQQGSTDTQYF
CDR3 DNA: TGCGCCAGCAGCCAACAGGGAAGCACAGATACGCAGTATTTT

V gene: TRBV27
clone size: -
J gene: TRBJ2-1
D gene: TRBD2
CDR3 protein: CASSPRTSGRSYNEQFF
CDR3 DNA: TGTGCCAGCAGTCCGCGGACTAGCGGGAGGTCCTACAATGAGCAGTTCTTC

V gene: TRBV7-3
clone size: -
J gene: TRBJ1-3
D gene: TRBD1
CDR3 protein: CASSLTAGTGSDSGNTIYF
CDR3 DNA: TGTGCCAGCAGCTTAACCGCTGGGACAGGGTCGGACTCTGGAAACACCATATATTTT

V gene: TRBV6-2/TRBV6-3
clone size: -
J gene: TRBJ1-3
D gene: -
CDR3 protein: CASSPRHLSSGNTIYF
CDR3 DNA: TGTGCCAGCAGCCCTCGACACCTGAGCTCTGGAAACACCATATATTTT

V gene: TRBV30
clone size: -
J gene: TRBJ2-7
D gene: TRBD2
CDR3 protein: CAWSGIAGAFGEQYF
CDR3 DNA: TGTGCCTGGAGTGGGATCGCGGGAGCATTTGGCGAGCAGTACTTC

V gene: TRBV5-1
clone size: -
J gene: TRBJ2-2
D gene: -
CDR3 protein: CASSLEFRNTGELFF
CDR3 DNA: TGCGCCAGCAGCTTGGAATTCAGGAACACCGGGGAGCTGTTTTTT

V gene: TRBV11-2
clone size: few
J gene: TRBJ1-6
D gene: -
CDR3 protein: CASSLAATVYNSPLHF
CDR3 DNA: TGTGCCAGCAGCTTAGCTGCGACAGTCTATAATTCACCCCTCCACTTT

V gene: TRBV19
clone size: -
J gene: TRBJ1-1
D gene: TRBD1
CDR3 protein: CASSPTLSTGFTEAFF
CDR3 DNA: TGTGCCAGTAGTCCTACCCTCTCGACAGGGTTCACTGAAGCTTTCTTT

V gene: TRBV6-2/TRBV6-3
clone size: few
J gene: TRBJ1-6
D gene: -
CDR3 protein: CASSYFGNSPLHF
CDR3 DNA: TGTGCCAGCAGTTACTTCGGTAATTCACCCCTCCACTTT

V gene: TRBV28
clone size: -
J gene: TRBJ2-1
D gene: -
CDR3 protein: CASTQGGAGEQFF
CDR3 DNA: TGTGCCAGCACTCAAGGGGGGGCGGGTGAGCAGTTCTTC

V gene: TRBV5-1
clone size: -
J gene: TRBJ2-7
D gene: TRBD2
CDR3 protein: CASSSDGTSGRYEQYF
CDR3 DNA: TGCGCCAGCAGCTCAGACGGGACTAGCGGGAGGTACGAGCAGTACTTC

V gene: TRBV7-9
clone size: -
J gene: TRBJ2-7
D gene: -
CDR3 protein: CASRDGQGRSSYEQYF
CDR3 DNA: TGTGCCAGCCGCGACGGACAAGGCCGGTCCTCCTACGAGCAGTACTTC

V gene: TRBV24-1
clone size: -
J gene: TRBJ1-2
D gene: -
CDR3 protein: CATSDGGAYGYTF
CDR3 DNA: TGTGCCACCAGTGATGGGGGGGCCTATGGCTACACCTTC

V gene: TRBV5-4
clone size: -
J gene: TRBJ2-4
D gene: -
CDR3 protein: CASSYQGAKNIQYF
CDR3 DNA: TGTGCCAGCAGCTACCAGGGCGCCAAAAACATTCAGTACTTC

V gene: TRBV11-2
clone size: -
J gene: TRBJ2-2
D gene: TRBD2
CDR3 protein: CASSLRLARPNTGELFF
CDR3 DNA: TGTGCCAGCAGCTTACGACTAGCTCGCCCGAACACCGGGGAGCTGTTTTTT

V gene: TRBV5-6
clone size: -
J gene: TRBJ1-6
D gene: TRBD1
CDR3 protein: CASSLAGQPYNSPLHF
CDR3 DNA: TGTGCCAGCAGTTTAGCGGGACAGCCATATAATTCACCCCTCCACTTT

V gene: TRBV25-1
clone size: -
J gene: TRBJ1-6
D gene: TRBD1
CDR3 protein: CASSNRGNSPLHF
CDR3 DNA: TGTGCCAGCAGTAACAGGGGAAATTCACCCCTCCACTTT

V gene: TRBV3-1/TRBV3-2
clone size: -
J gene: TRBJ2-7
D gene: TRBD2
CDR3 protein: CASSQSSGGVDEQYF
CDR3 DNA: TGTGCCAGCAGCCAGTCTAGCGGGGGAGTCGACGAGCAGTACTTC